These T cell receptor beta chains were read from a single sample in a study of identical twins. TCRdb fed the 5' RACE reads into MiXCR, producing one record per CDR3 protein. The sample records 500,000 to 700,000 distinct CDR3 sequences, about 7.1% being singletons. Another study also made use of these data, one on yellow fever vaccine responses in identical twins.

The specimen sequenced was PBMCs. Every receptor here comes from a woman under 30 in good health. Each CDR3 is given with its conserved first and last residue. Each record gives: D gene, clone size, J gene, V gene, CDR3 DNA, CDR3 protein. The D gene is left open where the match is weak. Not every row has a clone size; where given, it reads once, few, many or a size class.

>TRBD2|few|TRBJ2-5|TRBV7-6
TGTGCCAGCAGCTTATGGGGGCAGGGTCGGACTAGCGCAAAGCAAGAGACCCAGTACTTC
CASSLWGQGRTSAKQETQYF
>NA|few|TRBJ2-1|TRBV11-2
TGTGCCAGCAGCTTAGAGTTGATGGGGCGGGAAAAATCCTACAATGAGCAGTTCTTC
CASSLELMGREKSYNEQFF
>NA|NA|TRBJ2-4|TRBV7-8
TGTGCCAGCAGCGTGACGGGGTCCAAAAACATTCAGTACTTC
CASSVTGSKNIQYF
>TRBD2|few|TRBJ2-3|TRBV5-1
TGCGCCAGCAGCAACGTACCGGGACTAAGCACAGATACGCAGTATTTT
CASSNVPGLSTDTQYF
>NA|few|TRBJ2-5|TRBV6-6
TGTGCCAGCAGTTGGGGGGGCCGGGAGACCCAGTACTTC
CASSWGGRETQYF
>NA|NA|TRBJ1-5|TRBV12-3/TRBV12-4
TGTGCCAGCAGTTCCCTGACCCCATGGGATCAGCCCCAGCATTTT
CASSSLTPWDQPQHF
>NA|few|TRBJ1-5|TRBV6-1
TGTGCCAGCAGGCCCGATTTTAGCAATCAGCCCCAGCATTTT
CASRPDFSNQPQHF
>NA|many|TRBJ2-1|TRBV6-5
TGTGCCAGCAGTTACACAGGGAGTCGGAATGAGCAGTTCTTC
CASSYTGSRNEQFF
>NA|NA|TRBJ2-4|TRBV18
TGTGCCAGCTCACCAGGGGCCCGGGGCTTC
CASSPGARGF
>NA|few|TRBJ2-5|TRBV24-1
TGTGCCACCAGTGACGGGGGCCAAGAGACCCAGTACTTC
CATSDGGQETQYF
>TRBD1|few|TRBJ1-5|TRBV5-1
TGCGCCAGCAGCCCCGGCGGCGGGACAGGGGGATCGCGCAATCAGCCCCAGCATTTT
CASSPGGGTGGSRNQPQHF
>NA|NA|TRBJ2-1|TRBV12-3/TRBV12-4
TGTGCCAGCAGCCCCACTGGTGGCGGCAATGAGCAGTTCTTC
CASSPTGGGNEQFF
>TRBD2|NA|TRBJ2-1|TRBV20-1
TGCAGTGGGCGGGGTTGGACTAGCGGCAACAATGAGCAGTTCTTC
CSGRGWTSGNNEQFF
>NA|NA|TRBJ2-1|TRBV7-9
TGTGCCAGCACCGACTCGAGCTCCTACAATGAGCAGTTCTTC
CASTDSSSYNEQFF
>NA|few|TRBJ2-4|TRBV20-1
TGCAGTGCTAGAGATCTGGAAACAGGGCTTGTGAACATTCAGTACTTC
CSARDLETGLVNIQYF
>TRBD1|many|TRBJ2-1|TRBV5-1
TGCGCCAGCAGCTTACAGGGGGTCTCCTACAATGAGCAGTTCTTC
CASSLQGVSYNEQFF
>NA|NA|TRBJ2-2|TRBV15
TGTGCCACCAGCTGGGGGGACCAGAACACCGGGGAGCTGTTTTTT
CATSWGDQNTGELFF
>TRBD2|few|TRBJ2-5|TRBV29-1
TGCAGCGTTTCCCTAGCGGGGGGGCCAACAGAGACCCAGTACTTC
CSVSLAGGPTETQYF
>TRBD1|few|TRBJ2-3|TRBV7-9
TGTGCCAGCAGCTTCCCGGCCGCAGGGGGAGATACGCAGTATTTT
CASSFPAAGGDTQYF
>TRBD1|few|TRBJ1-2|TRBV2
TGTGCCAGCAGGGGGAGGGACAGGGGGAACTATGGCTACACCTTC
CASRGRDRGNYGYTF
>TRBD2|many|TRBJ2-7|TRBV5-5
TGTGCCAGCAGCTTGATGCGGGAGACTAGCTACGAGCAGTACTTC
CASSLMRETSYEQYF
>TRBD2|few|TRBJ2-5|TRBV20-1
TGCAGTGCTAGTAGGGCTAGCGGGGTACAAGAGACCCAGTACTTC
CSASRASGVQETQYF
>TRBD2|NA|TRBJ2-5|TRBV7-9
TGTGCCAGCAGCCGTCCTAGCGGGGGAGTCCAAGAGACCCAGTACTTC
CASSRPSGGVQETQYF
>TRBD2|NA|TRBJ2-7|TRBV4-1
TGCGCCAGCAGCCCTACCCGTAGCGGGAGGGTCGCTCCCAGCTCCTACGAGCAGTACTTC
CASSPTRSGRVAPSSYEQYF
>TRBD2|once|TRBJ2-3|TRBV4-1
TGCGCCAGCAGCCCCCGACTAGCGGGAGGACTGGGGAAAGATACGCAGTATTTT
CASSPRLAGGLGKDTQYF
>TRBD1|few|TRBJ2-2|TRBV7-9
TGTGCCAGCAGCTTGACCGGGACAGATAACACCGGGGAGCTGTTTTTT
CASSLTGTDNTGELFF
>TRBD1|NA|TRBJ2-5|TRBV7-6
TGTGCCAGCAGCTTAGCCCCCGTGACAGGGGGAGAGACCCAGTACTTC
CASSLAPVTGGETQYF
>NA|NA|TRBJ2-1|TRBV4-2
TGTGCCAGCAGCCAAGCCCCCGACTACAATGAGCAGTTCTTC
CASSQAPDYNEQFF
>TRBD1|many|TRBJ2-1|TRBV3-1
TGTGCCAGCAGCCAAGTGGGGACAGGGGGTAATGAGCAGTTCTTC
CASSQVGTGGNEQFF
>TRBD1|NA|TRBJ2-2|TRBV5-1
TGCGCCAGCAGCTTTTCGGGACAGGGGGCATCGGGCGGGGAGCTGTTTTTT
CASSFSGQGASGGELFF
>NA|many|TRBJ2-5|TRBV12-3/TRBV12-4
TGTGCCAGCAGCCCTTATATCAACCAAGAGACCCAGTACTTC
CASSPYINQETQYF
>TRBD2|few|TRBJ2-1|TRBV29-1
TGCAGCGTTCGAGCGGGGAGCTCCTACAATGAGCAGTTCTTC
CSVRAGSSYNEQFF
>TRBD2|NA|TRBJ2-3|TRBV5-1
TGCGCCAGCATCCAGGGACTAGCGGGGACAGATACGCAGTATTTT
CASIQGLAGTDTQYF
>NA|few|TRBJ2-7|TRBV4-1
TGCGCCAGCAGCCACCGGGTAGTTAGTGAGCAGTACTTC
CASSHRVVSEQYF
>TRBD2|few|TRBJ2-3|TRBV7-8
TGTGCCAGCAGCTTTAAGCGGGATTCAGATACGCAGTATTTT
CASSFKRDSDTQYF
>NA|many|TRBJ2-3|TRBV12-3/TRBV12-4
TGTGCCAGCACCCCCCGCGGAGGAAGCACAGATACGCAGTATTTT
CASTPRGGSTDTQYF
>NA|many|TRBJ1-4|TRBV4-1
TGCGCCAGCAGCCAAGCTAGACCGTCGGGATCTGAAAAACTGTTTTTT
CASSQARPSGSEKLFF
>NA|NA|TRBJ2-3|TRBV5-1
TGCGCCAGCAGCTTGGGGTTCGGAATAGATACGCAGTATTTT
CASSLGFGIDTQYF
>NA|NA|TRBJ2-5|TRBV20-1
TGCAGTGCTAGAGACCCACTCTTGCCCCGTGGGAGGCGCCAAGAGACCCAGTACTTC
CSARDPLLPRGRRQETQYF
>NA|few|TRBJ2-3|TRBV11-2
TGTGCCAGCAGCTGGCTAGCTGGGTGGGATTATCCCAACACAGATACGCAGTATTTT
CASSWLAGWDYPNTDTQYF
>TRBD2|few|TRBJ2-7|TRBV28
TGTGCCAGCAGCTTCTTGACTAGCGGGAGGGCTTACGAGCAGTACTTC
CASSFLTSGRAYEQYF
>TRBD2|NA|TRBJ2-3|TRBV20-1
TGCAGTGCGGCGGGAGGGGGATATACAGATACGCAGTATTTT
CSAAGGGYTDTQYF
>TRBD2|NA|TRBJ2-1|TRBV10-3
TGTGCCATCAATGAGTATAGCGGGAGGGCCCTCGAGTACAATGAGCAGTTCTTC
CAINEYSGRALEYNEQFF
>NA|NA|TRBJ2-5|TRBV28
TGTGCCAGCAGTTTACCCGGGACGAAAGAGACCCAGTACTTC
CASSLPGTKETQYF
>NA|NA|TRBJ2-3|TRBV4-1
TGCGCCAGCAGCCAAGATTCGGACAGACCTAGCACAGATACGCAGTATTTT
CASSQDSDRPSTDTQYF
>NA|many|TRBJ1-1|TRBV27
TGTGCCAGCAGTCCCAGTCGGGTTTACACTGAAGCTTTCTTT
CASSPSRVYTEAFF
>NA|few|TRBJ2-1|TRBV29-1
TGCAGCGTTTCACGGGACTCAACCAACAATGAGCAGTTCTTC
CSVSRDSTNNEQFF
>NA|many|TRBJ2-1|TRBV11-2
TGTGCCAGCAGCTTAGGTTCACGTGAGCAGTTCTTC
CASSLGSREQFF